Below, 22 T cell receptor beta chains from the same sample are listed, as sequenced in a study of control samples from healthy donors and cancer patients. Produced via immunoSEQ multiplex PCR; TCRdb's table is partial and in-frame only. This sample carries about 120,000 clones, around 88% of them seen once, and the ten largest clones take 3.4%. What was sequenced was blood. The source of these receptors is a man aged 40-49 years in good health.

The V gene is TRBV4-3, the J gene TRBJ2-4; the match to TRBD2 covers 7 bases. The trim removed 3 bases at V and 0 bases at J, leaving 23 bases unmatched. Looked up from germline, CDR1 is LGHNA and CDR2 is YSLEER. The CDR3 consists of 22 residues. DNA for the CDR3: TGCGCCAGCAGCCAGGCACCAGCCGCGGGGCGGGGGTTTATGGGAGCCAAAAACATTCAGTACTTC. Translating it yields CASSQAPAAGRGFMGAKNIQYF.

The V call is TRBV19, the J call TRBJ1-2; D might be TRBD1 (5 bases). CDR3 length equals 13 residues. V was cut by 11 bases and J by 2 bases, with 15 bases left in between. CDR1 is LNHDA and CDR2 is SQIVND in the germline V gene (reference sequence). DNA of the CDR3: TGTGCCGGGAGACGAGGGGCGAACTATGGCTACACCTTC. Protein sequence: CAGRRGANYGYTF.

J is TRBJ2-3 and V is TRBV18; D uncertain. The CDR3 contains 14 residues. The V and J ends lost 2 bases and 3 bases respectively, with 9 bases between them. Germline values: CDR1 KGHSH, CDR2 LQKENI. CDR3 in DNA: TGTGCCAGCTCACCAACGGTGGGGACAGATACGCAGTATTTT. Translation: CASSPTVGTDTQYF.

This rearrangement joins TRBV19 to TRBJ1-5; D is ambiguous. Germline CDR1 reads LNHDA; CDR2 reads SQIVND (reference sequence). This CDR3 is built from 15 residues. The V end was cut by 3 bases, the J end by 0 bases, with 9 bases between. Here the CDR3 reads CASSMDQVSNQPQHF. For the CDR3, the DNA is TGTGCCAGTAGTATGGACCAGGTTAGCAATCAGCCCCAGCATTTT.

The V gene is TRBV7-9, the J gene TRBJ1-1; D is unresolved. Germline V lookup: CDR1 SEHNR, CDR2 FQNEAQ (reference sequence). The CDR3 runs 16 residues. Trimming shortened V by 2 bases and J by 1 base, and 14 bases separated the two germline ends. CDR3 DNA: TGTGCCAGCAGCTTACTTTCCGGGATTGAGAACACTGAAGCTTTCTTT. Its protein product is CASSLLSGIENTEAFF.

This chain links TRBV5-1 with TRBJ1-1; TRBD1 matches 9 bases. V trimming: 4 bases; J trimming: 1 base; junction bases outside the gene matches: 8. This CDR3 is 16 amino acids long. The germline CDR1 and CDR2 sequences are SGHRS and YFSETQ. In nucleotides, the CDR3 is TGCGCCAGCAGCCCTGGGACAGGGACGCCGAACACTGAAGCTTTCTTT. Translation: CASSPGTGTPNTEAFF.

The chain employs TRBV5-1 and TRBJ2-2; D gene ambiguous. This CDR3 is built from 15 residues. Germline V lookup: CDR1 SGHRS, CDR2 YFSETQ. Trimming took 0 bases from V and 6 from J, leaving 12 bases between them. In nucleotides, the CDR3 is TGCGCCAGCAGCTTGGGGGCTCCCCCAGCCGGGGAGCTGTTTTTT. This codes for CASSLGAPPAGELFF.

This rearrangement joins TRBV30 to TRBJ1-3, with D perhaps matching TRBD1 (5 bases). The CDR3 totals 15 residues. Trimming shortened V by 4 bases and J by 2 bases, and 15 bases separated the two germline ends. Germline CDR1 reads GTSNPN; CDR2 reads SVGIG (reference sequence). The CDR3 spells CAWNRGGLAGNTIYF. CDR3 coding DNA: TGTGCCTGGAATCGGGGCGGATTGGCTGGAAACACCATATATTTT.

The rearrangement uses TRBV30 and TRBJ1-5; tentatively, D is TRBD1 (6 bases). Trimming removed 2 bases from V and 0 bases from J, with 20 bases in between. This CDR3 has 18 residues. CDR1 and CDR2 from the germline V gene are GTSNPN and SVGIG (reference sequence). As DNA, the CDR3 is TGTGCCTGGAGTCCTCCATGGGGGGCCGGGTATAGCAATCAGCCCCAGCATTTT. This encodes CAWSPPWGAGYSNQPQHF. Complete variable domain (other parts from reference TRBV30 and TRBJ1-5): SQTIHQWPATLVQPVGSPLSLECTVEGTSNPNLYWYRQAAGRGLQLLFYSVGIGQISSEVPQNLSASRPQDRQFILSSKKLLLSDSGFYLCAWSPPWGAGYSNQPQHFGDGTRLSIL.

J is TRBJ1-4 and V is TRBV30; 7 bases agree with TRBD1. The CDR3 covers 16 residues. Germline trimming cut 1 base from V and 4 bases from J; bases unmatched to any gene: 9. Germline values: CDR1 GTSNPN, CDR2 SVGIG (reference sequence). DNA of the CDR3: TGTGCCTGGAGTGGGACGCAGGGGGGAGATAATGAAAAACTGTTTTTT. It codes for CAWSGTQGGDNEKLFF.

The V and J genes are TRBV9 and TRBJ2-2; D not certain. Germline V gene sequence: CDR1 SGDLS, CDR2 YYNGEE. The V end lost 4 bases, the J end lost 4 bases, and 14 bases lay between the germline ends. CDR3 length: 15 amino acids. The CDR3 protein is CASSRVGYSTGELFF. In DNA, the CDR3 is TGTGCCAGCAGCCGGGTTGGATACAGCACCGGGGAGCTGTTTTTT. The full variable domain, its missing parts supplied by reference TRBV9 and TRBJ2-2, is DSGVTQTPKHLITATGQRVTLRCSPRSGDLSVYWYQQSLDQGLQFLIQYYNGEERAKGNILERFSAQQFPDLHSELNLSSLELGDSALYFCASSRVGYSTGELFFGEGSRLTVL.

V and J are TRBV5-7 and TRBJ1-1, with a weak D call TRBD1 (5 bases). Being an ORF, TRBV5-7 has a function that is uncertain. The V and J ends lost 3 bases and 6 bases respectively, with 18 bases between them. CDR3 length equals 15 residues. The DNA for the CDR3 is TGTGCCAGCAGCTATCCGGGACCGCGGGGTCCTGAAGCTTTCTTT. This encodes CASSYPGPRGPEAFF.

This sequence joins TRBV27 and TRBJ2-3, with a tentative D call TRBD1 (6 bases). The CDR3 spans 14 residues. Germline CDR1 and CDR2: MNHEY and SMNVEV (reference sequence). Trimming removed 5 bases at V and 0 bases at J, with 9 bases between. The CDR3, as DNA: TGTGCCAGCAGTGTACAGGGCAGCACAGATACGCAGTATTTT. It specifies CASSVQGSTDTQYF.

The chain has TRBV6-6 and TRBJ1-6, with D perhaps matching TRBD1 (6 bases). Germline-derived CDR1 and CDR2 are MNHNY and SVGAGI (reference sequence). V was clipped by 4 bases and J by 4 bases, with 11 bases between them. The CDR3 runs to 15 residues. CDR3 residues: CASSSQQGYNSPLHF. Written as DNA, the CDR3 is TGTGCCAGCAGTTCCCAACAGGGTTATAATTCACCCCTCCACTTT.

This rearrangement joins TRBV19 to TRBJ2-7; TRBD1 aligns across 12 bases. Germline assignment: CDR1 LNHDA and CDR2 SQIVND (reference sequence). J gave up 5 bases and V 1 base, and 0 bases lay outside the gene matches. The CDR3 is 14 residues long. This chain's CDR3 is CASSIGDRGHEQYF. The CDR3 DNA sequence: TGTGCCAGTAGTATAGGGGACAGGGGGCACGAGCAGTACTTC.

This chain's CDR3 is CASSPSTSGVHNEQFF. Here the CDR3 DNA reads TGTGCCAGCAGCCCATCGACTAGCGGCGTTCACAATGAGCAGTTCTTC. V gene TRBV3-1 (or the pseudogene TRBV3-2) combines with J gene TRBJ2-1, with 9 bases lining up with TRBD2. J was trimmed by 5 bases and V by 4 bases; bases with no gene match: 9. This CDR3 is 16 amino acids long. Germline lookup yields CDR1 LGHDT and CDR2 YNNKEL (reference sequence).

The CDR3 loop reads CASSVRDTEAFF. The DNA of the CDR3 is TGTGCCAGCAGCGTCAGGGACACTGAAGCTTTCTTT. V usage is TRBV6-5 and J usage is TRBJ1-1, with a tentative D call TRBD1 (5 bases). The V end lost 6 bases, the J end lost 3 bases, and 8 bases lay between the germline ends. The CDR3 runs 12 residues. Germline V lookup: CDR1 MNHEY, CDR2 SVGAGI.

The gene calls are TRBV11-2 and TRBJ1-3; TRBD1 matches at 10 bases. Germline V gives CDR1 SGHAT, CDR2 FQNNGV. The J segment lost 7 bases and the V segment lost 3 bases, leaving 6 bases of the junction unmatched. This CDR3 spans 15 amino acids. The CDR3, as DNA: TGTGCCAGCAGCTTGGGACAGGGGTGGTCGAACACCATATATTTT. It codes for CASSLGQGWSNTIYF.

The rearrangement uses TRBV24-1 and TRBJ1-3; D call uncertain. In germline, CDR1 is KGHDR, CDR2 SFDVKD. With 6 bases removed from V and 3 bases from J, the gap between germline ends came to 11 bases. CDR3 size: 14 residues. CDR3 sequence: CATSPSGGGNTIYF. The CDR3 region has the DNA TGTGCCACCAGTCCATCGGGCGGTGGAAACACCATATATTTT.

V usage is TRBV4-2 and J usage is TRBJ1-1, with D perhaps matching TRBD1 (6 bases). This CDR3 region has 15 residues. Germline lookup yields CDR1 LGHNA and CDR2 YNFKEQ. Deletions cut 0 bases from V and 6 bases from J, with 14 bases between. CDR3 nucleotides: TGTGCCAGCAGCCAAGAGCCGGGGGCGCTTGCTGAAGCTTTCTTT. It codes for CASSQEPGALAEAFF.

The V and J genes are TRBV12-3 or TRBV12-4 and TRBJ2-1; D is unclear. V lost 6 bases and J lost 2, with 8 bases in between. CDR3 length equals 13 residues. This CDR3 reads CASRPQTYNEQFF. As DNA, the CDR3 is TGTGCCAGCAGACCACAGACCTACAATGAGCAGTTCTTC.

This chain links TRBV29-1 with TRBJ2-7; 7 positions match TRBD1. The germline V gene encodes CDR1 SQVTM and CDR2 ANQGSEA. The CDR3 is made up of 11 amino acids. The V segment lost 6 bases and the J segment 7 bases; nucleotides outside the gene matches: 6. This CDR3 is CSVVTGWEQYF. The DNA for the CDR3 is TGCAGCGTGGTGACAGGGTGGGAGCAGTACTTC.